Following are 19 T cell receptor beta chains from one sample sequenced in a study of T cell responses to AZD1222 COVID-19 vaccine. The protocol was immunoSEQ multiplex PCR, while the TCRdb copy is restricted to in-frame clones and leaves out a portion. The sample has 100,000 or so clones, 87% seen once; the top ten hold around 4.4%. The sequencing here drew on peripheral blood, taken on day 0 of MenACWY control vaccination. The receptors derive from an adult in good health.

The chain combines TRBV11-3 with TRBJ1-1, with a possible D match to TRBD1 (6 bases). Trimming stripped 5 bases from V and 5 bases from J, with 12 bases between. Per germline, CDR1 SGHNT and CDR2 YENEEA. CDR3 length: 13 residues. In DNA form, the CDR3 reads TGTGCCAGCAGCCAGCGACAGGAAACTGAAGCTTTCTTT. It is translated as CASSQRQETEAFF.

The chain carries TRBV19 and TRBJ1-5; 7 positions agree with TRBD1. Germline loops: CDR1 LNHDA, CDR2 SQIVND (reference sequence). After removal of 5 bases from V and 4 bases from J, the junction contained 2 bases not matched to a gene. CDR3 length equals 13 residues. The CDR3 sequence: CASSPQGNQPQHF. The CDR3 nucleotides are TGTGCCAGTAGTCCACAGGGGAATCAGCCCCAGCATTTT.

The V gene is TRBV5-1, the J gene TRBJ1-1; no clear D. This CDR3 region has 14 residues. Trimming cost V 3 bases and J 8 bases, with 17 bases left between them. Germline V gene data show CDR1 as SGHRS and CDR2 as YFSETQ. This CDR3 is CASSSGIYSDEAFF. The CDR3 nucleotides read TGCGCCAGCAGCTCCGGGATTTACAGCGACGAAGCTTTCTTT.

This clone was detected only a few times. The V and J genes are TRBV5-6 and TRBJ1-2, with TRBD1 matching over 8 bases. V trimming: 3 bases; J trimming: 7 bases; junction bases outside the gene matches: 20. This CDR3 is built from 18 residues. Germline V CDR1 and CDR2: SGHDT, YYEEEE. This CDR3 is CASSSYAPWSRGHGGYTF. In DNA form, the CDR3 reads TGTGCCAGCAGCTCCTATGCCCCGTGGTCCAGGGGGCACGGTGGCTACACCTTC.

This sequence joins TRBV7-2 and TRBJ2-3; 7 nucleotides agree with TRBD2. Unmatched junction bases numbered 5, after V lost 5 bases and J lost 0 bases. The CDR3 is made up of 15 amino acids. Germline V lookup: CDR1 SGHTA, CDR2 FQGNSA. The CDR3 region has the DNA TGTGCCAGCAGCCCCATGGGGGGGAGCACAGATACGCAGTATTTT. Translation: CASSPMGGSTDTQYF.

This clone turned up a few times. V and J are TRBV20-1 and TRBJ2-1; 8 bases fit TRBD2. This CDR3 region has 11 residues. After removal of 6 bases from V and 10 bases from J, the junction contained 5 bases not matched to a gene. CDR1 DFQATT and CDR2 SNEGSKA come from the germline V gene (reference sequence). CDR3 nucleotides: TGCAGTGCACGGACTAGCCAGGAGCAGTTCTTC. Its translation is CSARTSQEQFF.

The CDR3 loop is CSVGGLGPQSEQYF. CDR3 in DNA: TGCAGCGTTGGGGGCTTAGGGCCCCAGTCGGAGCAGTACTTC. The rearrangement links TRBV29-1 to TRBJ2-7; TRBD1 is a possible D gene (5 bases). Per the germline V gene, CDR1 is SQVTM and CDR2 is ANQGSEA. The length of the CDR3 is 14 residues. With 4 bases removed from V and 7 bases from J, the gap between germline ends came to 20 bases.

The genes are TRBV6-5 and TRBJ1-1; D unclear. The CDR3 runs 14 residues. Germline V gene sequence: CDR1 MNHEY, CDR2 SVGAGI. Trimming stripped 2 bases from V and 0 bases from J, with 7 bases between. The CDR3 DNA is TGTGCCAGCAGTTACCGGACTGTGAACACTGAAGCTTTCTTT. This codes for CASSYRTVNTEAFF.

V and J are TRBV28 and TRBJ1-5, with a weak D call TRBD1 (6 bases). There are 17 residues in the CDR3. The germline V gene encodes CDR1 MDHEN and CDR2 SYDVKM. The V gene lost 5 bases and the J gene lost 7 bases, with 24 bases spanning the gap. The CDR3 DNA follows: TGTGCCAGCAGTCCCCGGGGCAGGGGAACCTTTGGGCAGCCCCAGCATTTT. Translating it yields CASSPRGRGTFGQPQHF.

The rearrangement links TRBV27 to TRBJ2-1; D may correspond to TRBD1 or TRBD2 (5 bases each). V lost 8 bases and J lost 7, with 21 bases in between. The CDR3 is 15 residues long. Germline V gene data show CDR1 as MNHEY and CDR2 as SMNVEV (reference sequence). CDR3 region: CASRPTLGGRNEQFF. For the CDR3, the DNA is TGTGCCAGCCGCCCTACTCTTGGGGGAAGGAATGAGCAGTTCTTC.

This chain joins TRBV3-1 (or the pseudogene TRBV3-2) and TRBJ2-5; D gene ambiguous. V gave up 2 bases and J gave up 4 bases, with 8 bases separating them. The CDR3 has 13 amino acids. CDR1 is LGHDT, CDR2 YNNKEL, per germline (reference sequence). CDR3 DNA sequence: TGTGCCAGCAGCCAAAGAAGCACAGAGACCCAGTACTTC. Protein product: CASSQRSTETQYF.

This CDR3 reads CASSHGNSGLSYEQYF. As DNA, the CDR3 is TGCGCCAGCAGCCACGGGAATTCAGGACTTTCCTACGAGCAGTACTTC. V and J are TRBV5-1 and TRBJ2-7, with TRBD2 as a possible D gene (5 bases). This CDR3 region has 16 residues. Trimming took 4 bases from V and 1 from J, leaving 18 bases between them. Germline CDR1 reads SGHRS; CDR2 reads YFSETQ.

Written as DNA, the CDR3 is TGTGCCAGCAGTTACTACAGGTCAGGGTATAATCAGCCCCAGCATTTT. This translates into CASSYYRSGYNQPQHF. The chain employs TRBV6-5 and TRBJ1-5, with TRBD1 as a possible D gene (5 bases). Trimming stripped 1 base from V and 4 bases from J, with 14 bases between. This CDR3 comprises 16 residues. The germline V gene encodes CDR1 MNHEY and CDR2 SVGAGI.

The table lists this clone with a count of one. The chain links TRBV4-3 to TRBJ1-5; no definite D call. This CDR3 region has 13 residues. Trimming shortened V by 4 bases and J by 2 bases, and 6 bases separated the two germline ends. Germline-derived CDR1 and CDR2 are LGHNA and YSLEER. DNA for the CDR3: TGCGCCAGCAGCCCGACCCGCAATCAGCCCCAGCATTTT. Translation gives CASSPTRNQPQHF.

This clone was observed a few times. The chain is built from TRBV2 and TRBJ1-1; TRBD1 matches at 9 bases. Germline lookup yields CDR1 SNHLY and CDR2 FYNNEI. This CDR3 is 14 amino acids long. With 6 bases clipped from V and 1 base from J, the junction kept 3 bases outside the gene matches. The CDR3 spells CASRTDRGNTEAFF. The DNA for the CDR3 is TGTGCCAGCAGAACGGACAGGGGGAACACTGAAGCTTTCTTT.

The chain combines TRBV5-4 with TRBJ1-4; D might be TRBD1 (6 bases). The CDR3 loop spans 15 amino acids. V was pared by 0 bases and J by 6 bases, with 12 bases between. CDR1 SGHNT and CDR2 YYREEE come from the germline V gene (reference sequence). The CDR3 bases are TGTGCCAGCAGCTTGGGAGGGACAATGGATGAAAAACTGTTTTTT. This translates into CASSLGGTMDEKLFF.

The J gene is TRBJ1-5, the V gene TRBV10-3; 8 nucleotides align to TRBD1. V dropped 3 bases and J dropped 7; count of bases not matched to a gene: 5. There are 14 residues in the CDR3. The germline CDR1 and CDR2 sequences are ENHRY and SYGVKD. The CDR3 DNA sequence: TGTGCCATCAGTGATGACAGGGGTGCCCAGCCCCAGCATTTT. It translates to CAISDDRGAQPQHF.

V gene TRBV18 combines with J gene TRBJ2-5; perhaps TRBD1 as D (6 bases). This CDR3 has 15 amino acids. V was clipped by 1 base and J by 3 bases, with 12 bases between them. Germline V CDR1 and CDR2: KGHSH, LQKENI. The CDR3 bases are TGTGCCAGCTCACCACTCGGGACAACCAAAGAGACCCAGTACTTC. Translating gives CASSPLGTTKETQYF. Together with reference TRBV18 and TRBJ2-5, the CDR3 gives the full variable domain: NAGVMQNPRHLVRRRGQEARLRCSPMKGHSHVYWYRQLPEEGLKFMVYLQKENIIDESGMPKERFSAEFPKEGPSILRIQQVVRGDSAAYFCASSPLGTTKETQYFGPGTRLLVL.

In the case of this clone: Other DNA sequences within the sample encode an identical CDR3. The chain carries TRBV18 and TRBJ1-1; D gene unclear. The CDR3 is 12 amino acids. Between the trimmed V and J ends, which lost 6 bases and 1 base, there was a span of 6 bases. The germline V gene encodes CDR1 KGHSH and CDR2 LQKENI. CDR3 DNA: TGTGCCAGCTCTCCCAGGAACACTGAAGCTTTCTTT. This encodes CASSPRNTEAFF.